This entry concerns a single TCR beta chain. Its antigen is unknown. Sequenced by immunoSEQ multiplex PCR; TCRdb stores in-frame clones only, minus some. The table has 55,000 or so clones, 55% to 75% seen once; the top ten hold approximately 5%. The source of the sample is a study of CD4+ T cells in melanoma. General observations from the study: A reported correlation linked neoantigen-specific CD4+ T cells to CD8+, macrophage and B cell function. Reportedly, melanoma neoantigen-specific CD4+ T cells showed varied differentiation states.

CDR1 and CDR2 (germline): LGHNA, YNFKEQ. V was pared by 1 base and J by 2 bases, with 9 bases between. The CDR3 loop spans 16 amino acids. Sample: tumor tissue. The receptor was derived from a human donor with melanoma. V and J are TRBV4-2 and TRBJ2-6, with D possibly called TRBD1 or TRBD2 (5 bases each). CDR3 nucleotides: TGTGCCAGCAGCCAAGCCCAGGGACCTGGGGCCAACGTCCTGACTTTC. Its translation is CASSQAQGPGANVLTF.